This T cell receptor (beta chain) was obtained from a study of metastatic and nonmetastatic thyroid tumors. Study context: Comparative analysis of repertoires was undertaken across blood and tumor or nodule tissue obtained from malignant and benign thyroid patients.

Notes on the study in general: Versus benign nodules, malignant thyroid tumors reportedly had significantly higher TCR beta diversity, in blood and tumor.

Germline CDR1 KGHSY, CDR2 FQNENV. Trimming shortened V by 1 base and J by 4 bases, and 16 bases separated the two germline ends. The CDR3 runs 16 residues. Every patient was untreated before thyroid surgery. Per the original methods: Clinicopathological groups differed in CDR3, with these differences serving to build a distant-metastasis classifier for papillary thyroid cancer. Using MiXCR, TCRdb reanalyzed the PCR reads. For this entry, the V and J calls and clone size follow TCRdb and not the study's own pipeline. The sample contains about 31,000 clones, approximately 19% of which appear only once. This clone appeared many times. Its target is not known.

The sample was blood. The rearrangement uses TRBV16 and TRBJ1-2; D call uncertain. This receptor was identified in a female donor with papillary thyroid cancer or a benign thyroid nodule (not recorded which). Some clones in this sample may be carry-over from other donors' samples. CDR3 loop: CASSQYSPGEIYGYTF. The CDR3, as DNA: TGTGCCAGCAGCCAATATAGTCCAGGAGAGATCTATGGCTACACCTTC.